The 9 T cell receptor beta chains below all came from one sample that was sequenced in a study of cytomegalovirus exposure and HLA in healthy donors. A multiplex PCR was run with 60 Vbeta primers and 13 Jbeta primers. Here immunoSEQ multiplex PCR was the method, and the copy in TCRdb shows in-frame clones only, minus some. The sample lists just under 65,000 clones, about 80% seen once, with around 4.2% in the top ten. The material sequenced was PBMCs. The receptors come from a woman aged 30 to 39 in good health and CMV-seronegative.

V gene TRBV25-1 combines with J gene TRBJ2-7, with TRBD1 identical over 8 bases. Germline-derived CDR1 and CDR2 are MGHDK and SYGVNS. J gave up 0 bases and V 6 bases, and 4 bases lay outside the gene matches. There are 14 residues in the CDR3. CDR3: CASRGTGLSYEQYF. CDR3 DNA sequence: TGTGCCAGCAGAGGGACAGGCCTCTCCTACGAGCAGTACTTC.

This clone was observed a few times. The genes are TRBV7-7 and TRBJ2-2, with D unresolved. Germline CDR1 is SSHAT and CDR2 is FNYEAQ (reference sequence). The germline V and J ends were trimmed by 5 bases and 2 bases, with 3 bases remaining between them. The CDR3 runs 12 residues. The CDR3 sequence: CASSLNTGELFF. The CDR3 region has the DNA TGTGCCAGCAGCCTAAACACCGGGGAGCTGTTTTTT.

This clone was counted only a few times. The chain combines TRBV7-9 with TRBJ2-2, with unresolved D. This CDR3 spans 15 amino acids. Germline lookup yields CDR1 SEHNR and CDR2 FQNEAQ (reference sequence). Between the trimmed V and J ends, which lost 2 bases and 0 bases, there was a span of 7 bases. The CDR3 sequence is CASSLTQTNTGELFF. CDR3 sequence (DNA): TGTGCCAGCAGCTTAACCCAGACGAACACCGGGGAGCTGTTTTTT.

The table lists this clone with a few counts. This sequence joins TRBV7-8 and TRBJ2-7; D possibly corresponds to TRBD2 (6 bases). Per the germline V gene, CDR1 is SGHVS and CDR2 is FQNEAQ. Deletions cut 3 bases from V and 3 bases from J, with 15 bases between. The CDR3 spans 15 residues. As DNA, the CDR3 is TGTGCCAGCAGCTTCCGGGATCGCGGGATCTACGAGCAGTACTTC. The encoded protein is CASSFRDRGIYEQYF. The full variable domain, in which reference TRBV7-8 and TRBJ2-7 provide the parts outside the CDR3, is GAGVSQSPRYKVAKRGQDVALRCDPISGHVSLFWYQQALGQGPEFLTYFQNEAQLDKSGLPSDRFFAERPEGSVSTLKIQRTQQEDSAVYLCASSFRDRGIYEQYFGPGTRLTVT.

The rearrangement joins TRBV27 to TRBJ1-1, with D uncertain. Germline loops: CDR1 MNHEY, CDR2 SMNVEV (reference sequence). The CDR3 totals 11 residues. Trimming cost V 8 bases and J 6 bases, with 10 bases left between them. The CDR3 DNA reads TGTGCCAGCGAATCCAGTTCTGAAGCTTTCTTT. Protein sequence: CASESSSEAFF.

This clone was counted a single time. V usage is TRBV7-2 and J usage is TRBJ2-2; D is unclear. Germline V gene lookup returns CDR1 SGHTA and CDR2 FQGNSA. The length of the CDR3 is 12 residues. The V gene lost 5 bases and the J gene lost 3 bases, with 4 bases spanning the gap. CDR3 in DNA: TGTGCCAGCAGCCCCTACACCGGGGAGCTGTTTTTT. Amino acids: CASSPYTGELFF.

The CDR3 loop is CSGGGGYEQYF. In DNA form, the CDR3 reads TGCAGCGGAGGGGGGGGCTACGAGCAGTACTTC. The chain carries TRBV29-1 and TRBJ2-7; perhaps TRBD2 as D (7 bases). The CDR3 is 11 amino acids. The germline V and J ends were trimmed by 7 bases and 3 bases, with 10 bases remaining between them. From germline, CDR1 is SQVTM and CDR2 ANQGSEA.

In this sample, this clone turned up once. The CDR3 region has the DNA TGTGCCAGCAGCTCAGCCGGGCGGGAGTATGAGCAGTTCTTC. Translating it yields CASSSAGREYEQFF. The chain has TRBV5-4 and TRBJ2-1; 7 nucleotides match TRBD2. Unmatched junction bases numbered 8, after V lost 3 bases and J lost 8 bases. The CDR3 has 14 residues. Germline CDR1 and CDR2: SGHNT and YYREEE (reference sequence).

The chain has TRBV25-1 and TRBJ1-1, with 7 bases that match TRBD1. From germline, CDR1 is MGHDK and CDR2 SYGVNS. CDR3 length: 14 amino acids. Losses at the gene ends were 8 bases for V and 4 bases for J; bases not matched to a gene: 10. The CDR3 coding sequence is TGTGCCAGCGGGCCTTGGGACAGCCCCACTGAAGCTTTCTTT. This encodes CASGPWDSPTEAFF.